This T cell receptor beta chain was obtained from a study of T cells in Graves' hyperthyroidism and ophthalmopathy. Looking at the study overall: Blood from the periphery was taken at initial diagnosis, before any treatment.

Points from the study as a whole: The model forecast ophthalmopathy, anticipating it by a median around 6.5 months before onset.

Remarks on this clonotype: Its antigen remains unknown.

Amplified TCR beta CDR3 regions came from RNA transcripts. Carried out on the TCR CDR3, a first-round RT-PCR used the HTBI primer set. TCRdb re-called the multiplex PCR reads through MiXCR, storing one row per CDR3 protein. The sample contains around 350,000 distinct CDR3 sequences, roughly 25% of which appear only once. The sequencing input was blood. The TCR sequence derives from a man in his fifties or sixties with Graves' hyperthyroidism.

CDR3 sequence (DNA): TGCAGTGCTGGGACAGGGTTGTCAGATACGCAGTATTTT. It specifies CSAGTGLSDTQYF. This rearrangement joins TRBV20-1 to TRBJ2-3, with 9 bases lining up with TRBD1. CDR1 is DFQATT and CDR2 is SNEGSKA in the germline V gene (reference sequence). Trimming removed 5 bases from V and 4 bases from J; junction bases left unmatched: 4. The CDR3 has 13 amino acids.